What follows are 15 T cell receptor beta chains derived from one specimen sequenced in a study of blood T cell repertoires in COVID-19. Repertoires were generated with immunoSEQ multiplex PCR, while TCRdb's copy carries only in-frame clones and drops some. The table lists some 300,000 clones, around 89% of them singletons. Sequenced input: PBMCs or T cells enriched from blood (not recorded which). These receptors all come from a woman aged 40-49 years who had recovered from COVID-19.

For this clone: Relative to the germline gene, one junction end is altered; a read error may explain this. The rearrangement uses TRBV7-3 and TRBJ2-7; tentatively, D is TRBD2 (5 bases). Per the germline V gene, CDR1 is SGHTA and CDR2 is FQGTGA. CDR3 length: 12 amino acids. The CDR3 coding sequence is TGTGCCAGCAGCCTAGACGGAGGAGCAGTAACCTTC. It is translated as CASSLDGGAVTF.

V is TRBV7-3 and J is TRBJ1-1, with a tentative D call TRBD1 (6 bases). Germline V gene lookup returns CDR1 SGHTA and CDR2 FQGTGA. Trimming removed 0 bases from V and 1 base from J, with 6 bases in between. CDR3 length: 14 amino acids. The CDR3 sequence: CASSLTGQNTEAFF. In DNA, the CDR3 is TGTGCCAGCAGCTTAACGGGACAGAACACTGAAGCTTTCTTT.

V is TRBV5-1 and J is TRBJ2-7, with TRBD2 matching over 9 bases. Germline CDR1 SGHRS, CDR2 YFSETQ. The V and J ends lost 4 bases and 5 bases, in that order; junction bases with no gene match: 7. The CDR3 is 14 amino acids. CDR3 residues: CASSPGLATDEQYF. DNA for the CDR3: TGCGCCAGCAGCCCGGGACTAGCAACAGACGAGCAGTACTTC.

The J gene is TRBJ1-5, the V gene TRBV13; the D is unclear. The ends were cut back, 6 bases at V and 5 bases at J, with 8 bases in the middle. The CDR3 loop spans 12 amino acids. Germline CDR1 and CDR2: PRHDT and FYEKMQ (reference sequence). CDR3 sequence: CASSERDQPQHF. In DNA, the CDR3 is TGTGCCAGCAGTGAGAGGGATCAGCCCCAGCATTTT.

The chain couples TRBV19 to TRBJ1-4, with 7 bases matching TRBD1. V gave up 6 bases and J gave up 8 bases; unmatched junction bases: 12. CDR1 and CDR2 from the germline V gene are LNHDA and SQIVND (reference sequence). The CDR3 is 15 residues long. In DNA, the CDR3 is TGTGCCAGTAGCTCTGAGGAGGGGGCCAGGGAAAAACTGTTTTTT. Amino acid sequence: CASSSEEGAREKLFF.

The genes are TRBV5-6 and TRBJ1-2, with D uncertain. V was shortened by 2 bases and J by 8 bases, with 10 bases between the two germline ends. CDR3 length equals 12 residues. The germline gives CDR1 SGHDT, CDR2 YYEEEE. The CDR3 DNA sequence: TGTGCCAGCAGCTTAATTTCCGGGGGCTACACCTTC. As protein: CASSLISGGYTF.

The DNA of the CDR3 is TGTGCCAGCAGTGTTCAAACAGGGCTCTCTGGAAACACCATATATTTT. Protein sequence: CASSVQTGLSGNTIYF. The chain is built from TRBV6-1 and TRBJ1-3; tentative D call: TRBD1 (6 bases). Germline V gene lookup returns CDR1 MNHNS and CDR2 SASEGT. The V end lost 4 bases, the J end lost 0 bases, and 13 bases lay between the germline ends. The CDR3 has 16 residues.

This chain joins TRBV11-2 and TRBJ2-2; D is perhaps TRBD2 (6 bases). This CDR3 has 15 amino acids. Trimming took off 5 bases at V and 0 bases at J, with 10 bases between the two ends. Germline values: CDR1 SGHAT, CDR2 FQNNGV. As DNA, the CDR3 is TGTGCCAGCAGCAACCGGGGGTCGAACACCGGGGAGCTGTTTTTT. As protein: CASSNRGSNTGELFF.

This clone was seen a single time. The chain uses TRBV28 and TRBJ1-2; no definite D call. CDR1 and CDR2 (germline): MDHEN, SYDVKM. V was shortened by 2 bases and J by 8 bases, with 15 bases between the two germline ends. CDR3 length: 14 residues. CDR3 sequence: CASSLIQDRSGYTF. DNA of the CDR3: TGTGCCAGCAGTTTAATCCAGGATCGCTCCGGCTACACCTTC.

This chain links TRBV9 with TRBJ1-2; the match to TRBD1 covers 11 bases. The CDR3 runs 14 residues. The V segment lost 3 bases and the J segment 5 bases; nucleotides outside the gene matches: 3. Germline V lookup: CDR1 SGDLS, CDR2 YYNGEE. The CDR3 sequence is CASSGTGGSYGYTF. The CDR3 DNA is TGTGCCAGCAGCGGGACAGGGGGCAGTTATGGCTACACCTTC.

The J gene is TRBJ2-5, the V gene TRBV10-3; tentatively, D is TRBD2 (5 bases). The CDR3 has 13 amino acids. Germline V gene lookup returns CDR1 ENHRY and CDR2 SYGVKD. With 4 bases removed from V and 1 base from J, the gap between germline ends came to 7 bases. The CDR3 region is CAISASGQETQYF. Here the CDR3 DNA reads TGTGCCATCAGTGCCAGCGGCCAAGAGACCCAGTACTTC.

The chain links TRBV24-1 to TRBJ2-1; 7 bases align to TRBD2. This CDR3 spans 17 amino acids. Germline values: CDR1 KGHDR, CDR2 SFDVKD. The trim removed 2 bases at V and 0 bases at J, leaving 6 bases unmatched. The CDR3: CATSDSRRESSYNEQFF. CDR3 nucleotides: TGTGCCACCAGTGATTCGAGGCGGGAGAGCTCCTACAATGAGCAGTTCTTC.

The genes are TRBV24-1 and TRBJ1-2; 9 bases are a match to TRBD1. The CDR3 is made up of 13 amino acids. Germline V lookup: CDR1 KGHDR, CDR2 SFDVKD. V gave up 3 bases and J gave up 8 bases; unmatched junction bases: 3. CDR3 sequence (DNA): TGTGCCACCAGTGATGGGACAGGGAGAGGCTACACCTTC. Translated: CATSDGTGRGYTF.

This sequence joins TRBV5-4 and TRBJ2-7; 8 nucleotides align to TRBD1. CDR1 is SGHNT and CDR2 is YYREEE in the germline V gene (reference sequence). The CDR3 is 15 amino acids. Trimming cost V 3 bases and J 1 base; bases outside gene matches: 6. The CDR3 bases are TGTGCCAGCAGCTCAAGCCGGGACAGGTCCTACGAGCAGTACTTC. Protein: CASSSSRDRSYEQYF. Combining the CDR3 with reference TRBV5-4 and TRBJ2-7 gives the whole variable domain ETGVTQSPTHLIKTRGQQVTLRCSSQSGHNTVSWYQQALGQGPQFIFQYYREEENGRGNFPPRFSGLQFPNYSSELNVNALELDDSALYLCASSSSRDRSYEQYFGPGTRLTVT.

This clone came up once. The rearrangement links TRBV7-6 to TRBJ2-3; D is uncertain. There are 15 residues in the CDR3. Deletions cut 1 base from V and 4 bases from J, with 12 bases between. From germline, CDR1 is SGHVS and CDR2 FNYEAQ. This CDR3 is CASSLVPTPPDTQYF. CDR3 nucleotide sequence: TGTGCCAGCAGCTTAGTCCCCACTCCGCCAGATACGCAGTATTTT.